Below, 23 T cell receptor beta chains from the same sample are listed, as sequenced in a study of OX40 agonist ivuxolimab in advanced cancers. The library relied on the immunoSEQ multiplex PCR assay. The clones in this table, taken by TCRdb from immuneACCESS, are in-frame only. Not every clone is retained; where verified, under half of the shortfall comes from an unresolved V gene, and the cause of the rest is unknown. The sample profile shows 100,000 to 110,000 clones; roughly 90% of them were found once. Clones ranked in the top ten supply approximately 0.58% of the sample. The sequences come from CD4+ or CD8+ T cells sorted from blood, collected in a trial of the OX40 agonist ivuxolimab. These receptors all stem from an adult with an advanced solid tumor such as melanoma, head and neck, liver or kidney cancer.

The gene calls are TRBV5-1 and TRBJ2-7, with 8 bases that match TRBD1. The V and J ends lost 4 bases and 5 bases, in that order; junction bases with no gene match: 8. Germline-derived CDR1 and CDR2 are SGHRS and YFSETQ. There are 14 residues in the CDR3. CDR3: CASSLLTGVNEQYF. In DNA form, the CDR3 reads TGCGCCAGCAGCCTTCTGACAGGGGTGAACGAGCAGTACTTC.

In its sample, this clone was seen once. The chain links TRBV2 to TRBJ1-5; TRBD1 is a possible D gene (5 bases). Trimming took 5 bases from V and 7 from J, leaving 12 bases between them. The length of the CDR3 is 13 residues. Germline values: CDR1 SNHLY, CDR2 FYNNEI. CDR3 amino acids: CASSSQARQPQHF. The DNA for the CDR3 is TGTGCCAGCAGTTCACAGGCCCGGCAGCCCCAGCATTTT.

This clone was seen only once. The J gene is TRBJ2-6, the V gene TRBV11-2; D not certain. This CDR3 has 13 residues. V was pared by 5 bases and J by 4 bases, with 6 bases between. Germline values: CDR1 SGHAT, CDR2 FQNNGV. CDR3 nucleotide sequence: TGTGCCAGCAGCCCGACGGGGGCCAACGTCCTGACTTTC. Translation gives CASSPTGANVLTF.

CDR3 nucleotides: TGTGCCAGCATTACCGACAGGAACAATCAGCCCCAGCATTTT. It translates to CASITDRNNQPQHF. The chain uses TRBV6-6 and TRBJ1-5; TRBD1 is a possible D gene (6 bases). The V end lost 7 bases, the J end lost 3 bases, and 13 bases lay between the germline ends. This CDR3 is built from 14 residues. Germline-derived CDR1 and CDR2 are MNHNY and SVGAGI (reference sequence).

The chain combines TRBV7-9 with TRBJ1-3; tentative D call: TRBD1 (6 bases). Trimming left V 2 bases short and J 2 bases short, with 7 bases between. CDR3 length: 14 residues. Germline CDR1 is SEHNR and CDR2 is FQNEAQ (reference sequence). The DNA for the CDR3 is TGTGCCAGCAGCTTATCAGGGGCTGGAAACACCATATATTTT. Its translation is CASSLSGAGNTIYF.

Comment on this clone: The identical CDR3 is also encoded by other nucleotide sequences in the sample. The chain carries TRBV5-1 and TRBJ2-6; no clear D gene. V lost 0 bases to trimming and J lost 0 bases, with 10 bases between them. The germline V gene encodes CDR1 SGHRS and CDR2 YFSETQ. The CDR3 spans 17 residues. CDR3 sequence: CASSLGSRSSGANVLTF. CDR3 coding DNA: TGCGCCAGCAGCTTGGGGTCGAGAAGCTCTGGGGCCAACGTCCTGACTTTC.

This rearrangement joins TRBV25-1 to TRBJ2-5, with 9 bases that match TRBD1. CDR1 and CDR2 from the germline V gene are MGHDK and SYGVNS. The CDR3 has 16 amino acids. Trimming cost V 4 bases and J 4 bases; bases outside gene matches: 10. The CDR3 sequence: CASSGRIGTGTETQYF. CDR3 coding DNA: TGTGCCAGCAGTGGCCGTATTGGGACAGGGACAGAGACCCAGTACTTC.

CDR3 bases: TGTGCCTGGAGCGTAGGACGAAAGCCTAATGAAAAACTGTTTTTT. Its translation: CAWSVGRKPNEKLFF. The chain is built from TRBV30 and TRBJ1-4; unclear D gene. V dropped 3 bases and J dropped 3 bases, with 14 bases sitting between them. Per germline, CDR1 GTSNPN and CDR2 SVGIG (reference sequence). The CDR3 is made up of 15 amino acids.

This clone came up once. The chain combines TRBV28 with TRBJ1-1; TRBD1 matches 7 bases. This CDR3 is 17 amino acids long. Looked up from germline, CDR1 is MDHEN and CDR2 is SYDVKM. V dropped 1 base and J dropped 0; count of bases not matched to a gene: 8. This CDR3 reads CASSLLAGGLLNTEAFF. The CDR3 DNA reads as TGTGCCAGCAGTTTATTGGCAGGGGGGCTTTTGAACACTGAAGCTTTCTTT.

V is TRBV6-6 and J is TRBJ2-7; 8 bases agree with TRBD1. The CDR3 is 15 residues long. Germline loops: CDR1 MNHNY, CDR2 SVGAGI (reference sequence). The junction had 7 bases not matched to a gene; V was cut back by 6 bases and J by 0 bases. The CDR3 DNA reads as TGTGCCAGCAGCCCGCGGGACAGGACCTCCTACGAGCAGTACTTC. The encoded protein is CASSPRDRTSYEQYF.

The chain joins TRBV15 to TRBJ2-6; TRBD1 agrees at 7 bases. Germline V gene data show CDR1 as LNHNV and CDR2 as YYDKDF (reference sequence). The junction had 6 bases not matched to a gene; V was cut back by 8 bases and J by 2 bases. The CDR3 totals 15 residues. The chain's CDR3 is CATGAGGTGANVLTF. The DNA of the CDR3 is TGTGCCACCGGGGCAGGGGGAACTGGGGCCAACGTCCTGACTTTC.

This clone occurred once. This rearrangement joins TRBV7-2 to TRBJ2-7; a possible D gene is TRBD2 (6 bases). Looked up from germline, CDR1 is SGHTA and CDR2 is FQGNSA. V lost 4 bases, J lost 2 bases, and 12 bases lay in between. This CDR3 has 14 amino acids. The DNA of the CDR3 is TGTGCCAGCAGCTCTAGCGCACTTACCTACGAGCAGTACTTC. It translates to CASSSSALTYEQYF.

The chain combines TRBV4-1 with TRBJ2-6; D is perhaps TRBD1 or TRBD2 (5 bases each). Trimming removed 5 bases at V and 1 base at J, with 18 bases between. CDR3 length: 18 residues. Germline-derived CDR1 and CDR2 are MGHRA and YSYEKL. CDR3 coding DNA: TGCGCCAGCAGCACCGGGGCAGGGCCCGCATCTGGGGCCAACGTCCTGACTTTC. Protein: CASSTGAGPASGANVLTF.

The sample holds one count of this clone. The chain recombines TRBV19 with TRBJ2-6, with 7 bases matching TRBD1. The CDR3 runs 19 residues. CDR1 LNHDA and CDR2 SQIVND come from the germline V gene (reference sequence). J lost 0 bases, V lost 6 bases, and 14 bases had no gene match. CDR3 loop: CASRTGKLTGSSGANVLTF. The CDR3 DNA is TGTGCCAGTAGGACCGGAAAACTGACAGGGAGCTCTGGGGCCAACGTCCTGACTTTC. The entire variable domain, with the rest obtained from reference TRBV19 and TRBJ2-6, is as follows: DGGITQSPKYLFRKEGQNVTLSCEQNLNHDAMYWYRQDPGQGLRLIYYSQIVNDFQKGDIAEGYSVSREKKESFPLTVTSAQKNPTAFYLCASRTGKLTGSSGANVLTFGAGSRLTVL.

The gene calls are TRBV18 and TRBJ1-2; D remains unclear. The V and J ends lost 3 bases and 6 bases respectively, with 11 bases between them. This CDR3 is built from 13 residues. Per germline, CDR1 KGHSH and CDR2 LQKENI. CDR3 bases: TGTGCCAGCTCACCGGTAGATTCGGATGGCTACACCTTC. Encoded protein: CASSPVDSDGYTF.

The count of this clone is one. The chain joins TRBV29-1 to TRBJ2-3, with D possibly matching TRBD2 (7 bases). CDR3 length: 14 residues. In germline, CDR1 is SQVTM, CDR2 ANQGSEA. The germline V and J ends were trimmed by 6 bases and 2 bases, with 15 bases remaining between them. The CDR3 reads CSVGFGGATDTQYF. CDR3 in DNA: TGCAGCGTGGGATTTGGGGGGGCCACAGATACGCAGTATTTT.

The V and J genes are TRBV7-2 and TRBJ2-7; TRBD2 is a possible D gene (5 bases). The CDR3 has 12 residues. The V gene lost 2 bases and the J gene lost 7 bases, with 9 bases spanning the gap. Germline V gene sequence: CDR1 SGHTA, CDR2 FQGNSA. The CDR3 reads CASSLRGFEQYF. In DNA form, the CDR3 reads TGTGCCAGCAGCTTACGGGGATTTGAGCAGTACTTC.

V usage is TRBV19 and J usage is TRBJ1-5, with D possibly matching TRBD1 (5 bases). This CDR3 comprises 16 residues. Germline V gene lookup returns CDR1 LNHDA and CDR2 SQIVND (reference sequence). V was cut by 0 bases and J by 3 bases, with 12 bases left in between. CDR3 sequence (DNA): TGTGCCAGTAGTATAGAACGGCGGACATACAATCAGCCCCAGCATTTT. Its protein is CASSIERRTYNQPQHF.

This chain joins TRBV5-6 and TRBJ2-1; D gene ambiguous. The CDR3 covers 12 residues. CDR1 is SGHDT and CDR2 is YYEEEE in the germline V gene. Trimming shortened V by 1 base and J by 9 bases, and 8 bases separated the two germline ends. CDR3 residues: CASSLRRSEQFF. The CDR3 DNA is TGTGCCAGCAGCTTGAGAAGGAGTGAGCAGTTCTTC.

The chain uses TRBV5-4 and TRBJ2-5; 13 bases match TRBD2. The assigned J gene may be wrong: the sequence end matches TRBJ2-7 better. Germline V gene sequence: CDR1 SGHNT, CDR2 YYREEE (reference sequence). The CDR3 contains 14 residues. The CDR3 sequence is CASRLAGGSYEQYF. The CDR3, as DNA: TGTGCCAGCAGACTAGCGGGAGGGTCCTACGAGCAGTACTTC.

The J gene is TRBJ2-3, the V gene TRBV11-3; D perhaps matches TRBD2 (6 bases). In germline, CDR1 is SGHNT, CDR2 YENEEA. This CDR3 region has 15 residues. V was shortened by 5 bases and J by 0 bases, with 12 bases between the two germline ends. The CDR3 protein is CASSRGDGSTDTQYF. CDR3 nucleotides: TGTGCCAGCAGCCGCGGGGACGGTAGCACAGATACGCAGTATTTT. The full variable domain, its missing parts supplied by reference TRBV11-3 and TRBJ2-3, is EAGVVQSPRYKIIEKKQPVAFWCNPISGHNTLYWYLQNLGQGPELLIRYENEEAVDDSQLPKDRFSAERLKGVDSTLKIQPAELGDSAVYLCASSRGDGSTDTQYFGPGTRLTVL.

The CDR3: CASSYDRGGTGELFF. The CDR3 DNA reads TGTGCCAGCAGTTACGACAGGGGGGGCACCGGGGAGCTGTTTTTT. The chain uses TRBV6-6 and TRBJ2-2; 9 bases match TRBD1. In germline, CDR1 is MNHNY, CDR2 SVGAGI (reference sequence). The junction had 2 bases not matched to a gene; V was cut back by 2 bases and J by 4 bases. The CDR3 is 15 amino acids.

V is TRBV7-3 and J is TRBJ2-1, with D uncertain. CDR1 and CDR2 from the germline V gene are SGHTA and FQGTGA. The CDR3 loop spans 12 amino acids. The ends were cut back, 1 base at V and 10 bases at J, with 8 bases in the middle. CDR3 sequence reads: CASSLSDGEQFF. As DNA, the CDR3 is TGTGCCAGCAGCTTAAGCGACGGCGAGCAGTTCTTC. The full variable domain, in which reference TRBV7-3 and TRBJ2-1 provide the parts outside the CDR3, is GAGVSQTPSNKVTEKGKYVELRCDPISGHTALYWYRQSLGQGPEFLIYFQGTGAADDSGLPNDRFFAVRPEGSVSTLKIQRTERGDSAVYLCASSLSDGEQFFGPGTRLTVL.